Below are 2 T cell receptor beta chains sequenced from a single sample in a study of OX40 agonist ivuxolimab in advanced cancers. The table came from immunoSEQ multiplex PCR; TCRdb's copy has only in-frame clones and leaves some out. The sample records 64,000 or so clones, approximately 83% being singletons. Source: CD4+ or CD8+ T cells sorted from blood, taken in a trial of the OX40 agonist ivuxolimab. The receptors here all came from an adult with an advanced solid tumor such as melanoma, head and neck, liver or kidney cancer.

The V and J genes are TRBV30 and TRBJ2-3; possibly TRBD1 or TRBD2 for D (6 bases each). The CDR3 has 15 residues. V dropped 4 bases and J dropped 2 bases, with 16 bases sitting between them. Germline V gives CDR1 GTSNPN, CDR2 SVGIG (reference sequence). This CDR3 reads CAWKTRGVLTDTQYF. As DNA, the CDR3 is TGTGCCTGGAAGACTAGGGGGGTACTCACAGATACGCAGTATTTT.

The chain uses TRBV29-1 and TRBJ1-1; D is perhaps TRBD1 (6 bases). Germline CDR1 and CDR2: SQVTM and ANQGSEA. Trimming left V 4 bases short and J 4 bases short, with 16 bases between. The CDR3 spans 14 residues. The CDR3 is CSVVGRGWSTEAFF. The DNA for the CDR3 is TGCAGCGTTGTGGGCAGGGGCTGGAGCACTGAAGCTTTCTTT.